A single sample is the source of the 23 T cell receptor beta chains below, sequenced in a study of cytomegalovirus exposure and HLA in healthy donors. The study ran its PCR with 60 Vbeta and 13 Jbeta primers. Repertoires were generated with immunoSEQ multiplex PCR, while TCRdb's copy carries only in-frame clones and drops some. The sample shows 150,000 to 200,000 clones, 65% to 90% of them seen only once. The sequencing input was PBMCs. These receptors all stem from a man over 45 in good health and CMV-seropositive.

V is TRBV7-2 and J is TRBJ2-2, with 8 positions matching TRBD2. J was trimmed by 4 bases and V by 7 bases; bases with no gene match: 8. Germline V gene data show CDR1 as SGHTA and CDR2 as FQGNSA. This CDR3 is 15 amino acids long. CDR3 protein: CASNEGTRFTGELFF. The CDR3 nucleotides are TGTGCCAGCAACGAGGGGACTAGATTCACCGGGGAGCTGTTTTTT. The full variable domain, rest sourced from reference TRBV7-2 and TRBJ2-2, is GAGVSQSPSNKVTEKGKDVELRCDPISGHTALYWYRQSLGQGLEFLIYFQGNSAPDKSGLPSDRFSAERTGGSVSTLTIQRTQQEDSAVYLCASNEGTRFTGELFFGEGSRLTVL.

The rearrangement links TRBV6-1 to TRBJ1-4; D is unclear. Germline loops: CDR1 MNHNS, CDR2 SASEGT. The CDR3 length is 13 residues. Between the trimmed V and J ends, which lost 9 bases and 4 bases, there was a span of 12 bases. This CDR3 is CASSWSVNEKLFF. The DNA of the CDR3 is TGTGCCAGTTCGTGGAGCGTTAATGAAAAACTGTTTTTT.

The V gene is TRBV5-6, the J gene TRBJ2-2; the D is unclear. V lost 2 bases to trimming and J lost 3 bases, with 11 bases between them. The CDR3 totals 15 residues. Germline V gene sequence: CDR1 SGHDT, CDR2 YYEEEE. CDR3 in amino acids: CASSFFQKDTGELFF. CDR3 coding DNA: TGTGCCAGCAGCTTTTTCCAGAAAGACACCGGGGAGCTGTTTTTT. Full variable domain (rest looked up from reference TRBV5-6 and TRBJ2-2): DAGVTQSPTHLIKTRGQQVTLRCSPKSGHDTVSWYQQALGQGPQFIFQYYEEEERQRGNFPDRFSGHQFPNYSSELNVNALLLGDSALYLCASSFFQKDTGELFFGEGSRLTVL.

The chain employs TRBV6-5 and TRBJ1-1; D call uncertain. V was trimmed by 0 bases and J by 8 bases, leaving 7 bases between them. The CDR3 has 12 amino acids. Looked up from germline, CDR1 is MNHEY and CDR2 is SVGAGI. CDR3 region: CASSYSKSEAFF. CDR3 in DNA: TGTGCCAGCAGTTACTCGAAAAGCGAAGCTTTCTTT.

V gene TRBV7-2 combines with J gene TRBJ2-3; 12 bases align to TRBD2. Per germline, CDR1 SGHTA and CDR2 FQGNSA. The CDR3 totals 18 residues. V trimming: 2 bases; J trimming: 3 bases; junction bases outside the gene matches: 9. The CDR3 here is CASSLTRRTSGTTDTQYF. CDR3 sequence (DNA): TGTGCCAGCAGCTTAACCCGACGGACTAGCGGGACGACAGATACGCAGTATTTT. The whole variable domain, filled in from reference TRBV7-2 and TRBJ2-3, reads GAGVSQSPSNKVTEKGKDVELRCDPISGHTALYWYRQSLGQGLEFLIYFQGNSAPDKSGLPSDRFSAERTGGSVSTLTIQRTQQEDSAVYLCASSLTRRTSGTTDTQYFGPGTRLTVL.

V usage is TRBV6-5 and J usage is TRBJ2-7, with D perhaps matching TRBD2 (5 bases). The CDR3 has 13 residues. V lost 6 bases and J lost 1, with 10 bases in between. Germline assignment: CDR1 MNHEY and CDR2 SVGAGI. The CDR3 loop is CASRRTASYEQYF. The CDR3, as DNA: TGTGCCAGCAGGAGGACTGCGTCCTACGAGCAGTACTTC.

The rearrangement uses TRBV18 and TRBJ2-7; 10 bases are shared with TRBD2. The germline V gene has CDR1 KGHSH and CDR2 LQKENI. Trimming removed 2 bases from V and 2 bases from J; junction bases left unmatched: 6. The CDR3 sequence is 16 residues long. Written as DNA, the CDR3 is TGTGCCAGCTCACCATTTACTAGCGGGGATACCTACGAGCAGTACTTC. Translating gives CASSPFTSGDTYEQYF.

Only one count was recorded for this clone. This sequence joins TRBV7-2 and TRBJ2-5, with TRBD1 matching over 10 bases. The J call could be wrong; TRBJ2-7 is a better fit for the DNA end. Germline-derived CDR1 and CDR2 are SGHTA and FQGNSA. The CDR3 length is 13 residues. The CDR3 DNA follows: TGTGCCAGCTCCCGGGACAGGGGCCACGAGCAGTACTTC. Its translation: CASSRDRGHEQYF.

The chain employs TRBV30 and TRBJ1-4; the match to TRBD1 covers 8 bases. Looked up from germline, CDR1 is GTSNPN and CDR2 is SVGIG (reference sequence). The CDR3 has 14 residues. Trimming at V came to 3 bases and at J to 6 bases, leaving 6 bases not matched to a gene. The CDR3 loop reads CAWSNRGGDEKLFF. The CDR3 region has the DNA TGTGCCTGGAGCAACAGGGGGGGGGATGAAAAACTGTTTTTT. Full variable domain (outside the CDR3, taken from reference TRBV30 and TRBJ1-4): SQTIHQWPATLVQPVGSPLSLECTVEGTSNPNLYWYRQAAGRGLQLLFYSVGIGQISSEVPQNLSASRPQDRQFILSSKKLLLSDSGFYLCAWSNRGGDEKLFFGSGTQLSVL.

V gene TRBV5-1 combines with J gene TRBJ2-5, with TRBD2 matching over 10 bases. This CDR3 spans 16 amino acids. Germline-derived CDR1 and CDR2 are SGHRS and YFSETQ. V shed 0 bases and J 1 base; nucleotides not matched to a gene: 3. The CDR3 DNA reads TGCGCCAGCAGCTTGGGGGTAGCGGGGGGCCAAGAGACCCAGTACTTC. This gives the protein CASSLGVAGGQETQYF.

This chain links TRBV7-2 with TRBJ1-5; TRBD1 might be the D (6 bases). The CDR3 sequence is 15 residues long. Per the germline V gene, CDR1 is SGHTA and CDR2 is FQGNSA. V was trimmed by 4 bases and J by 7 bases, leaving 17 bases between them. For the CDR3, the DNA is TGTGCCAGCAGCTCACAGGGAGACCAAGGGCAGCCCCAGCATTTT. Translation gives CASSSQGDQGQPQHF.

This chain uses TRBV2 with TRBJ2-1; D may be TRBD2 (5 bases). With 3 bases removed from V and 12 bases from J, the gap between germline ends came to 15 bases. Germline CDR1 and CDR2: SNHLY and FYNNEI. CDR3 length: 13 residues. The CDR3 DNA sequence: TGTGCCAGCAGTGATGAGGGTCTCGCAAGGCAGTTCTTC. Amino acid sequence: CASSDEGLARQFF. Filled out from reference TRBV2 and TRBJ2-1, the complete variable domain reads EPEVTQTPSHQVTQMGQEVILRCVPISNHLYFYWYRQILGQKVEFLVSFYNNEISEKSEIFDDQFSVERPDGSNFTLKIRSTKLEDSAMYFCASSDEGLARQFFGPGTRLTVL.

As for this clone: Other DNA variants within this sample encode the same CDR3. This CDR3 reads CASSRQGSSGANVLTF. DNA of the CDR3: TGTGCCAGTAGTAGACAGGGGAGCTCTGGGGCCAACGTCCTGACTTTC. The chain carries TRBV19 and TRBJ2-6, with 8 bases that match TRBD1. V gave up 4 bases and J gave up 0 bases; unmatched junction bases: 2. CDR3 length equals 16 residues. Germline V gene data show CDR1 as LNHDA and CDR2 as SQIVND (reference sequence).

The chain carries TRBV28 and TRBJ2-7; 8 positions match TRBD1. Trimming cost V 3 bases and J 4 bases; bases outside gene matches: 11. The CDR3 is made up of 16 amino acids. Per the germline V gene, CDR1 is MDHEN and CDR2 is SYDVKM. CDR3 sequence reads: CASSFPRTGNRYEQYF. DNA of the CDR3: TGTGCCAGCAGTTTCCCCCGGACAGGGAACAGGTACGAGCAGTACTTC.

The V call is TRBV15, the J call TRBJ2-3; 9 nucleotides match TRBD2. V lost 1 base and J lost 3; bases outside the gene matches: 5. Germline values: CDR1 LNHNV, CDR2 YYDKDF (reference sequence). The CDR3 has 16 amino acids. The chain's CDR3 is CATSRVAGGGTDTQYF. The CDR3 bases are TGTGCCACCAGCAGAGTTGCGGGGGGGGGTACAGATACGCAGTATTTT. Using reference TRBV15 and TRBJ2-3 for the parts outside the CDR3, the full variable domain is DAMVIQNPRYQVTQFGKPVTLSCSQTLNHNVMYWYQQKSSQAPKLLFHYYDKDFNNEADTPDNFQSRRPNTSFCFLDIRSPGLGDTAMYLCATSRVAGGGTDTQYFGPGTRLTVL.

The chain recombines TRBV6-6 with TRBJ2-5; the D gene is possibly TRBD1 (5 bases). V dropped 5 bases and J dropped 1 base, with 8 bases sitting between them. This CDR3 is built from 13 residues. Germline CDR1 and CDR2: MNHNY and SVGAGI (reference sequence). The CDR3 loop is CASSDSFQETQYF. The CDR3 DNA follows: TGTGCCAGCAGTGACAGCTTCCAAGAGACCCAGTACTTC.

This clone was counted only a few times. The J gene is TRBJ1-2, the V gene TRBV5-1; perhaps TRBD1 as D (5 bases). CDR1 SGHRS and CDR2 YFSETQ come from the germline V gene. V was trimmed by 0 bases and J by 5 bases, leaving 14 bases between them. The CDR3 is 15 residues long. Written as DNA, the CDR3 is TGCGCCAGCAGCTTGGGGGGGGACGCGGAGTATGGCTACACCTTC. Translation gives CASSLGGDAEYGYTF.

The chain has TRBV4-2 and TRBJ1-2, with D possibly TRBD1 on 5 matching bases. Germline values: CDR1 LGHNA, CDR2 YNFKEQ. Trimming stripped 0 bases from V and 4 bases from J, with 12 bases between. The CDR3 runs 15 residues. The CDR3 region is CASSQDQGGVYGYTF. The CDR3 DNA reads TGTGCCAGCAGCCAAGACCAGGGAGGGGTCTATGGCTACACCTTC.

The chain uses TRBV5-4 and TRBJ2-5; TRBD2 matches at 10 bases. CDR1 SGHNT and CDR2 YYREEE come from the germline V gene (reference sequence). J lost 2 bases, V lost 4 bases, and 8 bases had no gene match. The CDR3 runs 16 residues. CDR3 DNA: TGTGCCAGCAGCCCCCGGGTAGCGGGAGGACAAGAGACCCAGTACTTC. This translates into CASSPRVAGGQETQYF. Looking up the rest from reference TRBV5-4 and TRBJ2-5 gives the full variable domain: ETGVTQSPTHLIKTRGQQVTLRCSSQSGHNTVSWYQQALGQGPQFIFQYYREEENGRGNFPPRFSGLQFPNYSSELNVNALELDDSALYLCASSPRVAGGQETQYFGPGTRLLVL.

V is TRBV6-5 and J is TRBJ2-7; D possibly corresponds to TRBD1 (8 bases). The CDR3 extends over 15 amino acids. Germline CDR1 is MNHEY and CDR2 is SVGAGI. V gave up 7 bases and J gave up 2 bases, with 18 bases separating them. The CDR3 nucleotides are TGTGCCAGCAATAACAGGGGGGGGTTGCCCTACGAGCAGTACTTC. Encoded protein: CASNNRGGLPYEQYF.

The rearrangement uses TRBV19 and TRBJ2-1; 7 nucleotides agree with TRBD2. CDR1 LNHDA and CDR2 SQIVND come from the germline V gene (reference sequence). V lost 1 base, J lost 8 bases, and 8 bases stayed unmatched. The CDR3 is 15 amino acids. The CDR3: CASSIGAGVRDEQFF. The CDR3 nucleotides read TGTGCCAGTAGTATAGGGGCGGGAGTAAGAGATGAGCAGTTCTTC.

The CDR3 here is CASSIDLGGLRGYTF. DNA of the CDR3: TGTGCCAGTAGTATAGATCTCGGGGGGCTTCGTGGCTACACCTTC. The chain joins TRBV19 to TRBJ1-2, with TRBD1 as a possible D gene (6 bases). The germline CDR1 and CDR2 sequences are LNHDA and SQIVND (reference sequence). V was clipped by 0 bases and J by 7 bases, with 15 bases between them. CDR3 length: 15 amino acids.

The chain employs TRBV7-2 and TRBJ2-7, with 8 bases aligning to TRBD1. CDR1 is SGHTA, CDR2 FQGNSA, per germline. The CDR3 is 14 amino acids. V gave up 4 bases and J gave up 3 bases; unmatched junction bases: 5. CDR3 region: CASSWDRTSYEQYF. In DNA form, the CDR3 reads TGTGCCAGCAGCTGGGACAGGACCAGCTACGAGCAGTACTTC.